The entry below gives a single T cell receptor beta chain sequence along with its context. Its antigen remains unknown. CDR1 and CDR2 (germline): GTSNPN, SVGIG (reference sequence). The CDR3 has 14 residues. Trimming removed 7 bases from V and 0 bases from J, with 16 bases in between. This entry is derived from a study of early T cells in non-severe SARS-CoV-2 infection. Turning to the study itself: Bulk RNA isolated from unsorted whole blood underwent sequencing; chains were not paired.

General observations from the study: VDJdb matches were skewed toward anti-spike CD8 T cell responses.

The TCR library protocol was used to attach unique molecular identifiers. These identifiers were attached to individual cDNA molecules. Using its own MiXCR run on the 5' RACE reads, TCRdb lists one record per CDR3 protein. The sample records roughly 120,000 distinct CDR3 sequences, 15% being singletons. The rearrangement joins TRBV30 to TRBJ2-7; D perhaps matches TRBD1 (5 bases). Sequenced: whole blood. The TCR comes from an adult who was a healthcare worker with PCR-confirmed SARS-CoV-2 infection or an uninfected control (not recorded which). CDR3 sequence reads: CASKPRANSYEQYF. CDR3 in DNA: TGTGCCTCGAAGCCCAGGGCGAACTCCTACGAGCAGTACTTC.